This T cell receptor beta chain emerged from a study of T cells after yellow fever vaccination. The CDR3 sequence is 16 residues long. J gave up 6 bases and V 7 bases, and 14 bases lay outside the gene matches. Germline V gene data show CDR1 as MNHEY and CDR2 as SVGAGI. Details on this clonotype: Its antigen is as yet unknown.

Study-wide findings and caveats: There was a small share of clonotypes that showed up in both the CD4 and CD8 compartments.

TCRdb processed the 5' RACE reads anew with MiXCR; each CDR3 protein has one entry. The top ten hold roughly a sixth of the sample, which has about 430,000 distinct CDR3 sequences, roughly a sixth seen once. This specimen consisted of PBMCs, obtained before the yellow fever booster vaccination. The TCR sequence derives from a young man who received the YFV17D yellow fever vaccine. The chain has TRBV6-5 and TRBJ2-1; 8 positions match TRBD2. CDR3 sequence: CASIARGGLLVNEQFF. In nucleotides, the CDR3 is TGTGCCAGCATCGCCCGGGGGGGCCTCCTGGTCAATGAGCAGTTCTTC.